The clone carrying this T cell receptor beta chain was observed a handful of times. What it binds is unknown. The sample comes from a study of CD4+ T cells in melanoma. TCRdb's copy holds only in-frame clones and misses some; the assay was immunoSEQ multiplex PCR. The sample consists of about 11,000 clones, about three fifths of them appearing once. Overall study findings and caveats: A reported correlation linked neoantigen-specific CD4+ T cells to CD8+, macrophage and B cell function. In melanoma, neoantigen-specific CD4+ T cells reportedly differed in differentiation state.

Per the germline V gene, CDR1 is SGHRS and CDR2 is YFSETQ. The CDR3 loop spans 14 amino acids. The V segment lost 4 bases and the J segment 6 bases; nucleotides outside the gene matches: 7. The specimen sequenced was cells from a culture (not recorded whether cultured in vitro). The clonotype was recovered from a human donor with melanoma. The chain is built from TRBV5-1 and TRBJ2-3, with TRBD1 identical over 8 bases. DNA for the CDR3: TGCGCCAGCAGCCCATCGACAGGGGCTGATACGCAGTATTTT. It codes for CASSPSTGADTQYF.